This TCR beta chain was recorded in a study of T-cell memory formation after mild COVID-19. The V gene's germline CDR1 is SGDLS and CDR2 YYNGEE. V lost 0 bases and J lost 7; bases outside the gene matches: 15. There are 19 residues in the CDR3. TCRdb analysed the 5' RACE reads with MiXCR anew, one entry per CDR3 protein. This sample has about 360,000 distinct CDR3 sequences, with 10% to 15% found just once. The specimen sequenced was PBMCs or a T cell subset sorted from them (not recorded which). The clonotype comes from a young man who had mild COVID-19 (a few samples of this study predate the infection). Cell type and time point are not known. V and J are TRBV9 and TRBJ1-5; 11 bases line up with TRBD1. The CDR3 coding sequence is TGTGCCAGCAGCGTAGATAGTCGGGCGGTGGGACAGGGGGGACAGCCCCAGCATTTT. Residues: CASSVDSRAVGQGGQPQHF.